This T cell receptor (beta chain) was retrieved from a study of CD8 T cells in ankylosing spondylitis. General study results and limits: Seemingly distinctive of ankylosing spondylitis blood was a TCR beta motif formed by eight highly homologous variants. Disease-linked clones reportedly showed significant enrichment in matched ankylosing spondylitis synovial fluid. Reports of some motif variants in reactive arthritis synovial fluid and blood predate this one.

This clonotype was counted a few times. As yet, its antigen is unknown. TCR beta libraries were made by quantitative 5'-RACE with molecular barcodes. TCRdb reanalysed the 5' RACE reads using MiXCR and keeps one entry per CDR3 protein. Of 90,000 to 120,000 distinct CDR3 sequences listed, less than 25% are singletons. The CDR3 sequence is 14 residues long. V shed 1 base, J shed 4 bases, and the junction held 6 bases outside the gene matches. Germline assignment: CDR1 DFQATT and CDR2 SNEGSKA (reference sequence). The sample taken for sequencing was synovial fluid, either unsorted or a sorted T cell fraction (not recorded which). This sequence was found in a male donor with ankylosing spondylitis. This sequence joins TRBV20-1 and TRBJ1-1, with 7 nucleotides matching TRBD1. This CDR3 is CSARVEGAFTEAFF. CDR3 sequence (DNA): TGCAGTGCTAGAGTGGAGGGGGCGTTCACTGAAGCTTTCTTT.